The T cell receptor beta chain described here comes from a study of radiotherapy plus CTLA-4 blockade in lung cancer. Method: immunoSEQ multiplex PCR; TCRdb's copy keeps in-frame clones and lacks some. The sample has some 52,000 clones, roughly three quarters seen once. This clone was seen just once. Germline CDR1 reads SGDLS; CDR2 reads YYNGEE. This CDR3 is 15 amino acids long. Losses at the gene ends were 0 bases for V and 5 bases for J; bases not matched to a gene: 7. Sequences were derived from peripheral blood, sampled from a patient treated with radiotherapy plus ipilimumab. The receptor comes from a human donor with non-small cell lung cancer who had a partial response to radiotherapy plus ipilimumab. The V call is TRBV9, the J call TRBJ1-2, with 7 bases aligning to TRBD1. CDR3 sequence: CASSVEPTGPYGYTF. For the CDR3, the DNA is TGTGCCAGCAGCGTAGAGCCGACAGGGCCTTATGGCTACACCTTC.